One and the same sample provided the 19 T cell receptor beta chains below, sequenced in a study of T cell changes during pregnancy in multiple sclerosis. Using immunoSEQ multiplex PCR, the repertoire was profiled, and TCRdb retains in-frame clones only, with some absent. This sample has about 59,000 clones, with about 94% found just once. The sample here was CD8+ T cells from peripheral blood mononuclear cells, taken in the third trimester of pregnancy. The receptor set was obtained from a female donor with multiple sclerosis, enrolled in a pregnancy study.

The chain uses TRBV4-1 and TRBJ2-7; 9 bases agree with TRBD2. Looked up from germline, CDR1 is MGHRA and CDR2 is YSYEKL. The CDR3 length is 15 residues. Losses at the gene ends were 2 bases for V and 3 bases for J; bases not matched to a gene: 5. CDR3 bases: TGCGCCAGCAGCCAAAGTGATAGCGGGAGCTACGAGCAGTACTTC. Amino acids: CASSQSDSGSYEQYF.

V is TRBV7-9 and J is TRBJ2-7; 7 bases are shared with TRBD2. CDR3 length equals 15 residues. V gave up 6 bases and J gave up 0 bases; unmatched junction bases: 8. CDR1 is SEHNR and CDR2 is FQNEAQ in the germline V gene (reference sequence). The CDR3 DNA sequence: TGTGCCAGCAGTTCAACGTCTAGCGGCTCCTACGAGCAGTACTTC. This gives the protein CASSSTSSGSYEQYF.

A note on this clone: Other DNA sequences in this specimen translate into the identical CDR3. This chain connects TRBV2 to TRBJ2-7; TRBD1 matches 8 bases. The trim removed 8 bases at V and 3 bases at J, leaving 6 bases unmatched. The germline gives CDR1 SNHLY, CDR2 FYNNEI. The CDR3 extends over 13 amino acids. CDR3 DNA sequence: TGTGCCAGCTCCGGGACAGGCGGCTACGAGCAGTACTTC. This sequence encodes CASSGTGGYEQYF.

The chain is built from TRBV5-1 and TRBJ2-3; D gene unclear. This CDR3 has 14 amino acids. V gave up 0 bases and J gave up 6 bases, with 11 bases separating them. Germline-derived CDR1 and CDR2 are SGHRS and YFSETQ. For the CDR3, the DNA is TGCGCCAGCAGCTTGGGAGGATTCGGCGATACGCAGTATTTT. It translates to CASSLGGFGDTQYF.

The chain carries TRBV30 and TRBJ2-7, with 7 bases matching TRBD2. The CDR3 is 15 amino acids. Trimming cost V 1 base and J 7 bases; bases outside gene matches: 13. Germline values: CDR1 GTSNPN, CDR2 SVGIG (reference sequence). The CDR3 coding sequence is TGTGCCTGGAGTGACCCCCAGGGCCTGGGGGGGGAGCAGTACTTC. Its protein is CAWSDPQGLGGEQYF.

The chain carries TRBV5-6 and TRBJ2-3; tentatively, D is TRBD2 (5 bases). In germline, CDR1 is SGHDT, CDR2 YYEEEE. The length of the CDR3 is 15 residues. V lost 0 bases, J lost 0 bases, and 8 bases lay in between. DNA for the CDR3: TGTGCCAGCAGCTTGGCGGAGCGGAGCACAGATACGCAGTATTTT. It codes for CASSLAERSTDTQYF. The variable domain in full, completed from reference TRBV5-6 and TRBJ2-3, reads DAGVTQSPTHLIKTRGQQVTLRCSPKSGHDTVSWYQQALGQGPQFIFQYYEEEERQRGNFPDRFSGHQFPNYSSELNVNALLLGDSALYLCASSLAERSTDTQYFGPGTRLTVL.

This chain connects TRBV7-8 to TRBJ2-3; D call uncertain. Trimming cost V 5 bases and J 3 bases, with 15 bases left between them. CDR3 length: 15 residues. CDR1 SGHVS and CDR2 FQNEAQ come from the germline V gene. The CDR3 here is CASSARSHSTDTQYF. In DNA, the CDR3 is TGTGCCAGCAGCGCCCGCTCGCACTCTACAGATACGCAGTATTTT. Looking up the rest from reference TRBV7-8 and TRBJ2-3 gives the full variable domain: GAGVSQSPRYKVAKRGQDVALRCDPISGHVSLFWYQQALGQGPEFLTYFQNEAQLDKSGLPSDRFFAERPEGSVSTLKIQRTQQEDSAVYLCASSARSHSTDTQYFGPGTRLTVL.

This chain joins TRBV19 and TRBJ2-1, with 12 nucleotides matching TRBD2. V lost 7 bases and J lost 7; bases outside the gene matches: 8. Germline CDR1 reads LNHDA; CDR2 reads SQIVND (reference sequence). The CDR3 is made up of 15 amino acids. This chain's CDR3 is CASIETSGSSNEQFF. For the CDR3, the DNA is TGTGCCAGTATCGAGACTAGCGGGAGTTCAAATGAGCAGTTCTTC.

This chain links TRBV20-1 with TRBJ2-5; D not resolved. This CDR3 contains 11 residues. Looked up from germline, CDR1 is DFQATT and CDR2 is SNEGSKA (reference sequence). V shed 4 bases and J shed 5 bases, with 8 bases lying between them. The CDR3: CSAKLLETQYF. The CDR3, as DNA: TGCAGTGCTAAACTTTTGGAGACCCAGTACTTC.

The chain carries TRBV27 and TRBJ2-7; TRBD1 might be the D (6 bases). Germline CDR1 is MNHEY and CDR2 is SMNVEV (reference sequence). V was cut by 0 bases and J by 4 bases, with 13 bases left in between. This CDR3 region has 15 residues. The CDR3 bases are TGTGCCAGCAGTTTATCGGGGACAAGTTTTTACGAGCAGTACTTC. This translates into CASSLSGTSFYEQYF.

This clone was counted a single time. The V and J genes are TRBV5-6 and TRBJ2-3, with 13 nucleotides matching TRBD2. V lost 2 bases and J lost 4; bases outside the gene matches: 4. Germline loops: CDR1 SGHDT, CDR2 YYEEEE. This CDR3 is built from 16 residues. CDR3 sequence reads: CASSFRTSGSSDTQYF. The CDR3 DNA follows: TGTGCCAGCAGCTTCCGGACTAGCGGGAGCTCAGATACGCAGTATTTT.

This clone was observed a single time. The rearrangement links TRBV7-6 to TRBJ2-3; D is perhaps TRBD1 (7 bases). From germline, CDR1 is SGHVS and CDR2 FNYEAQ. V was pared by 5 bases and J by 2 bases, with 17 bases between. The CDR3 contains 16 residues. In nucleotides, the CDR3 is TGTGCCAGCAGCACCAGGGGGGCGGGAAACACAGATACGCAGTATTTT. Translation gives CASSTRGAGNTDTQYF.

This sequence joins TRBV7-9 and TRBJ1-1; D gene ambiguous. Germline CDR1 and CDR2: SEHNR and FQNEAQ (reference sequence). The V end was cut by 5 bases, the J end by 5 bases, with 15 bases between. This CDR3 spans 14 amino acids. The CDR3 is CASSTTQPGTEAFF. DNA of the CDR3: TGTGCCAGCAGCACCACACAACCGGGGACTGAAGCTTTCTTT.

V gene TRBV11-2 combines with J gene TRBJ2-5; D is possibly TRBD1 (6 bases). V shed 5 bases and J shed 2 bases, with 15 bases lying between them. This CDR3 has 15 amino acids. CDR1 SGHAT and CDR2 FQNNGV come from the germline V gene. This CDR3 is CASSETSRGQETQYF. Here the CDR3 DNA reads TGTGCCAGCAGCGAAACAAGCAGGGGTCAAGAGACCCAGTACTTC. The full variable domain, its missing parts supplied by reference TRBV11-2 and TRBJ2-5, is EAGVAQSPRYKIIEKRQSVAFWCNPISGHATLYWYQQILGQGPKLLIQFQNNGVVDDSQLPKDRFSAERLKGVDSTLKIQPAKLEDSAVYLCASSETSRGQETQYFGPGTRLLVL.

V and J are TRBV6-4 and TRBJ2-1; D remains unclear. V lost 4 bases, J lost 2 bases, and 9 bases lay in between. Germline lookup yields CDR1 MRHNA and CDR2 SNTAGT. The CDR3 has 14 amino acids. The CDR3: CASSAGGPYNEQFF. The CDR3 DNA reads as TGTGCCAGCAGTGCCGGCGGCCCCTACAATGAGCAGTTCTTC.

The chain uses TRBV7-2 and TRBJ1-3; TRBD1 is a possible D gene (6 bases). The germline V gene encodes CDR1 SGHTA and CDR2 FQGNSA. The ends were cut back, 1 base at V and 4 bases at J, with 11 bases in the middle. CDR3 size: 15 residues. CDR3 DNA sequence: TGTGCCAGCAGCTTAGGTCCCGACAGGGGAAACACCATATATTTT. As protein: CASSLGPDRGNTIYF.

This clone was picked up one time. The chain joins TRBV7-8 to TRBJ1-1; no firm D call. CDR1 SGHVS and CDR2 FQNEAQ come from the germline V gene. CDR3 size: 14 residues. The V and J ends lost 1 base and 6 bases respectively, with 12 bases between them. The CDR3 nucleotides are TGTGCCAGCAGCTTAGGAGGGCTTAACGCTGAAGCTTTCTTT. Translation: CASSLGGLNAEAFF.

J is TRBJ2-5 and V is TRBV5-7, with unresolved D. TRBV5-7 is an open reading frame whose function is uncertain. The CDR3 has 14 amino acids. V was pared by 4 bases and J by 3 bases, with 13 bases between. Here the CDR3 DNA reads TGTGCCAGCAGCCAAATGGTTACAGAAGAGACCCAGTACTTC. Amino acids: CASSQMVTEETQYF.

The CDR3 sequence: CASSVGIAPKQYEQYF. CDR3 DNA sequence: TGTGCCAGCAGCGTAGGAATAGCGCCGAAACAATACGAGCAGTACTTC. The chain links TRBV9 to TRBJ2-7; a weak D match, TRBD2 (5 bases). V was pared by 0 bases and J by 4 bases, with 17 bases between. The CDR3 totals 16 residues. The germline V gene encodes CDR1 SGDLS and CDR2 YYNGEE. Variable domain in full (rest from reference TRBV9 and TRBJ2-7): DSGVTQTPKHLITATGQRVTLRCSPRSGDLSVYWYQQSLDQGLQFLIQYYNGEERAKGNILERFSAQQFPDLHSELNLSSLELGDSALYFCASSVGIAPKQYEQYFGPGTRLTVT.